These 5 T cell receptor beta chains came from one sample sequenced in a study of graft-versus-host responses after intestinal transplantation. Sequencing used immunoSEQ multiplex PCR; TCRdb keeps in-frame clones, though not all of them. The sample consists of some 18,000 clones, over 75% of them appearing once. This specimen was PBMCs, taken 14 days after transplant. These receptors came from a human patient who received an intestinal transplant, so some T cells may come from the graft donor.

V and J are TRBV13 and TRBJ2-3; D is perhaps TRBD2 (6 bases). V lost 1 base and J lost 3, with 8 bases in between. The CDR3 loop spans 14 amino acids. Looked up from germline, CDR1 is PRHDT and CDR2 is FYEKMQ (reference sequence). The CDR3 DNA reads TGTGCCAGCAGCTTAGACGCGGGGACAGATACGCAGTATTTT. Translating it yields CASSLDAGTDTQYF.

The chain carries TRBV6-5 and TRBJ2-3; 13 nucleotides match TRBD2. Germline CDR1 is MNHEY and CDR2 is SVGAGI. The ends lost 8 bases at V and 1 base at J; junction bases unmatched: 3. CDR3 size: 15 residues. DNA of the CDR3: TGTGCCAGCGGACTAGCGGGAGTGGGCACAGATACGCAGTATTTT. Protein sequence: CASGLAGVGTDTQYF.

V gene TRBV27 combines with J gene TRBJ2-7, with 10 nucleotides matching TRBD1. With 8 bases clipped from V and 5 bases from J, the junction kept 6 bases outside the gene matches. Germline values: CDR1 MNHEY, CDR2 SMNVEV (reference sequence). The CDR3 totals 13 residues. The CDR3 DNA is TGTGCCAGCGCGACAGGGGGCTTTGACGAGCAGTACTTC. This translates into CASATGGFDEQYF.

The chain joins TRBV4-2 to TRBJ1-2; 7 bases match TRBD1. V trimming: 6 bases; J trimming: 8 bases; junction bases outside the gene matches: 9. The germline V gene has CDR1 LGHNA and CDR2 YNFKEQ. This CDR3 region has 13 residues. The CDR3 region is CASSPDRTAGYTF. The DNA for the CDR3 is TGTGCCAGCAGTCCGGACAGGACCGCGGGCTACACCTTC.

This clone has only a few counts. The rearrangement links TRBV28 to TRBJ2-1, with 9 nucleotides matching TRBD2. The ends lost 8 bases at V and 6 bases at J; junction bases unmatched: 2. Germline V gene sequence: CDR1 MDHEN, CDR2 SYDVKM. The CDR3 has 12 amino acids. CDR3 nucleotides: TGTGCCAGCTCGGGACTAGCCAATGAGCAGTTCTTC. This sequence encodes CASSGLANEQFF.